This T cell receptor (beta chain) was sequenced for a study of blood T cell repertoires in COVID-19. Looking at the study overall: The United States, Italy and Spain supplied acute and convalescent COVID-19 samples. T cells, B-cell-depleted T cells, or PBMCs provided the cDNA or gDNA that served as material.

Some clones are missing from TCRdb's copy, which holds only in-frame ones; the method was immunoSEQ multiplex PCR. The data show roughly 30,000 clones, about 93% seen once. Input material: peripheral blood. The receptor was isolated from a human donor in a cohort sampled during active COVID-19.

The CDR3 region is CASTARTVLGSYNEQFF. The CDR3 DNA reads TGTGCCAGTACAGCCCGGACAGTTCTAGGCTCCTACAATGAGCAGTTCTTC. The V call is TRBV19, the J call TRBJ2-1, with a weak D call TRBD1 (6 bases). This CDR3 has 17 residues. Per germline, CDR1 LNHDA and CDR2 SQIVND (reference sequence). The ends were cut back, 7 bases at V and 0 bases at J, with 19 bases in the middle. The whole variable domain, remainder taken from reference TRBV19 and TRBJ2-1, is DGGITQSPKYLFRKEGQNVTLSCEQNLNHDAMYWYRQDPGQGLRLIYYSQIVNDFQKGDIAEGYSVSREKKESFPLTVTSAQKNPTAFYLCASTARTVLGSYNEQFFGPGTRLTVL.